Listed below are T cell receptor beta chains from one sample, sequenced in a study of T cell repertoires in cytomegalovirus infection. Each CDR3 protein gets one entry after TCRdb re-called the reads with MiXCR. The data show around 300,000 distinct CDR3 sequences, roughly a quarter seen once. The sequencing input was PBMCs. These receptors all come from a human donor in good health (CMV status not recorded). Some clones in this sample may be carry-over from other donors' samples. The CDR3 runs from the conserved cysteine through the conserved F or W. The D gene is left open where the match is weak. Clone size is given for some rows only: seen once, a few or many times, or a class if the clone is expanded.

j_call d_call cdr3_length clone_size v_call cdr3_nt cdr3_aa
TRBJ2-5 TRBD1 15 many TRBV4-1 TGCGCCAGCAGCCAGCAGGGGGCCGGCCGGGAGACCCAGTACTTC CASSQQGAGRETQYF
TRBJ2-1 TRBD2 17 - TRBV14 TGTGCCAGCAGCCAAGCGAGCGGGGCCCTAGTTTACAATGAGCAGTTCTTC CASSQASGALVYNEQFF
TRBJ2-7 - 12 - TRBV29-1 TGCAGCGTCCAGCAGTCCCCCTACGAGCAGTACTTC CSVQQSPYEQYF
TRBJ1-2 TRBD1 15 - TRBV6-6 TGTGCCAGCAGTCAGCAGACAGGGGGCATCGGCGGCTACACCTTC CASSQQTGGIGGYTF
TRBJ2-5 TRBD1 16 - TRBV2 TGTGCCAGCAGGCAAACAGGGGCACTAGAACAAGAGACCCAGTACTTC CASRQTGALEQETQYF
TRBJ1-5 TRBD1 18 - TRBV28 TGTGCCAGCAGTTTAGTGACAGGGGGCTTAGTGGGCAATCAGCCCCAGCATTTT CASSLVTGGLVGNQPQHF
TRBJ1-5 - 15 - TRBV10-3 TGTGCCATCAGTGAATACGGGGCGGGAAATCAGCCCCAGCATTTT CAISEYGAGNQPQHF
TRBJ2-7 TRBD1 13 few TRBV29-1 TGCAGCGTTTCCGGGACAGGGTTTTCCGAGCAGTACTTC CSVSGTGFSEQYF
TRBJ2-1 - 11 - TRBV7-9 TGTGCCAGCAGCTCTGTAGATGAGCAGTTCTTC CASSSVDEQFF
TRBJ2-1 - 16 many TRBV7-2 TGTGCCAGCAGCCCCGAGGGGGTGAGCTCCTACAATGAGCAGTTCTTC CASSPEGVSSYNEQFF
TRBJ2-7 - 14 many TRBV7-9 TGTGCCAGCAGCTTAAGAGGGCCCGGCTACGAGCAGTACTTC CASSLRGPGYEQYF
TRBJ1-5 TRBD1 16 few TRBV12-3/TRBV12-4 TGTGCCAGCAGTTTGTGGACAGGGGGCCGTGATCAGCCCCAGCATTTT CASSLWTGGRDQPQHF
TRBJ1-5 - 14 many TRBV7-2 TGTGCCAGCAGCCCACGGCCCAGGGATCAGCCCCAGCATTTT CASSPRPRDQPQHF
TRBJ1-1 - 15 few TRBV6-5 TGTGCCAGTGCACCTCCGAGACAGCAGAACACTGAAGCTTTCTTT CASAPPRQQNTEAFF
TRBJ2-1 TRBD2 15 - TRBV20-1 TGCAGTGCCCTCGATAGCGGGAGCTTTCAGAATGAGCAGTTCTTC CSALDSGSFQNEQFF
TRBJ2-7 - 11 many TRBV7-2 TGTGCCAGCGGGGGGTACTACGAGCAGTACTTC CASGGYYEQYF
TRBJ2-1 - 14 - TRBV6-5 TGTGCCAGCAGTTACGGCACTGGGAACAATGAGCAGTTCTTC CASSYGTGNNEQFF
TRBJ2-7 TRBD2 15 few TRBV7-6 TGTGCCAGCAGCTTTAGTCTCGGGCGCGGGGGCGAGCAGTACTTC CASSFSLGRGGEQYF
TRBJ2-7 TRBD1 15 many TRBV28 TGTGCCAGCAGTCCCTCCGGGACAGGTTACTACGAGCAGTACTTC CASSPSGTGYYEQYF
TRBJ2-7 - 13 - TRBV11-2 TGTGCCAGCAGCTTAGGGCTAGACTACGAGCAGTACTTC CASSLGLDYEQYF
TRBJ2-2 - 15 few TRBV28 TGTGCCAGCAGTTTTTCGGGACACTACACCGGGGAGCTGTTTTTT CASSFSGHYTGELFF
TRBJ2-3 - 15 few TRBV6-2/TRBV6-3 TGTGCCAGCAGTAGGATCTACCCGCGTGGGGATACGCAGTATTTT CASSRIYPRGDTQYF
TRBJ2-7 TRBD2 12 - TRBV9 TGTGCCAGCAGCGGCAGCGGGGACGAGCAGTACTTC CASSGSGDEQYF
TRBJ2-7 TRBD1 14 - TRBV30 TGTGCCTGGAGTGTACGCCAGGGGGATTACGAGCAGTACTTC CAWSVRQGDYEQYF
TRBJ2-6 - 16 many TRBV28 TGTGCCAGCACCGACCAGGTCTCCTCTGGGGCCAACGTCCTGACTTTC CASTDQVSSGANVLTF
TRBJ1-4 TRBD1 17 - TRBV2 TGTGCCAGCAGTGCTACCGGGACAGGGGCAACTAATGAAAAACTGTTTTTT CASSATGTGATNEKLFF
TRBJ2-1 TRBD1 16 - TRBV6-1 TGTGCCAGCAGTTACCCGGGACAGGGGGCGAGAAGTGAGCAGTTCTTC CASSYPGQGARSEQFF
TRBJ2-2 TRBD1 14 few TRBV19 TGTGCCAGTAGTATCGGGCAGGGGGTAGAGGAGCTGTTTTTT CASSIGQGVEELFF
TRBJ1-2 - 13 many TRBV7-2 TGTGCCAGCAGCAAGCAGGGGAACTATGGCTACACCTTC CASSKQGNYGYTF
TRBJ1-5 - 14 few TRBV6-6 TGTGCCGGGCAAGGGACACCCGGGGAAGGGCCCCAGCATTTT CAGQGTPGEGPQHF
TRBJ2-7 - 14 - TRBV3-1 TGTGCCAGCAGCGAAGGGACCAACGGGCACGAGCAGTACTTC CASSEGTNGHEQYF
TRBJ2-2 TRBD1 16 few TRBV4-3 TGCGCCAGCAGCCATGCGGGACAGGGGGCCGGCGGGGAGCTGTTTTTT CASSHAGQGAGGELFF
TRBJ2-1 TRBD1 16 - TRBV18 TGTGCCAGCTCAGGATCGGACAGGGTTGTCTACAATGAGCAGTTCTTC CASSGSDRVVYNEQFF
TRBJ1-6 - 17 many TRBV20-1 TGCAGTGCTAGAGATAGAGAACAGAGCTCCTATAATTCACCCCTCCACTTT CSARDREQSSYNSPLHF
TRBJ2-2 - 15 - TRBV2 TGTGCCAGCAGTGAAACCAGGGCGAACACCGGGGAGCTGTTTTTT CASSETRANTGELFF
TRBJ2-7 TRBD1 15 few TRBV10-3 TGTGCCATCAGGAAGACCGGGACAGGGGTATACGAGCAGTACTTC CAIRKTGTGVYEQYF
TRBJ2-7 TRBD1 15 few TRBV28 TGTGCCAGCTCAGGGGGATTAGACCACTCCTACGAGCAGTACTTC CASSGGLDHSYEQYF